The 31 T cell receptor beta chains below come from one sample, sequenced in a study of CD4 T cells in relation to SARS-CoV-2 and coronaviruses. Produced via immunoSEQ multiplex PCR; TCRdb's table is partial and in-frame only. The table lists tens of thousands of clones, approximately 93% of them singletons. The unexposed donors gave CD4+ T cells in about 2010-2018, prior to COVID-19. Sequencing used naive CD4+ T cells from PBMCs. Regarding subset: naive CD4+ T cells isolated by negative enrichment. The receptors derive from a human donor in good health.

The V and J genes are TRBV9 and TRBJ2-1, with D perhaps matching TRBD1 or TRBD2 (6 bases each). The CDR3 is 15 amino acids. CDR1 and CDR2 from the germline V gene are SGDLS and YYNGEE. The V gene lost 0 bases and the J gene lost 4 bases, with 11 bases spanning the gap. CDR3 region: CASSVEGGLYNEQFF. The CDR3 coding sequence is TGTGCCAGCAGCGTAGAGGGGGGCCTTTACAATGAGCAGTTCTTC.

The chain links TRBV5-4 to TRBJ2-5; 7 bases are shared with TRBD2. CDR3 length equals 15 residues. V shed 0 bases, J shed 5 bases, and the junction held 7 bases outside the gene matches. Per the germline V gene, CDR1 is SGHNT and CDR2 is YYREEE (reference sequence). CDR3 DNA sequence: TGTGCCAGCAGCTTGGGGGGACTATTTTTGGAGACCCAGTACTTC. This gives the protein CASSLGGLFLETQYF.

The gene calls are TRBV11-2 and TRBJ1-1; D is unclear. The CDR3 is made up of 15 amino acids. Trimming shortened V by 5 bases and J by 6 bases, and 19 bases separated the two germline ends. Germline V CDR1 and CDR2: SGHAT, FQNNGV. Here the CDR3 DNA reads TGTGCCAGCAGCATAACGGGGAATTGGGGAGCTGAAGCTTTCTTT. Protein: CASSITGNWGAEAFF.

The count of this clone is one. V and J are TRBV24-1 and TRBJ1-5; 10 positions match TRBD1. The CDR3 runs 16 residues. V was pared by 4 bases and J by 6 bases, with 8 bases of the junction left unmatched. Per the germline V gene, CDR1 is KGHDR and CDR2 is SFDVKD. CDR3 in amino acids: CATSDTTGGGGQPQHF. The CDR3 DNA reads TGTGCCACCAGTGACACGACAGGGGGCGGGGGTCAGCCCCAGCATTTT.

The CDR3 bases are TGTGCCAGCAGCTTCGAACATAATGAAAAACTGTTTTTT. Its protein is CASSFEHNEKLFF. The V gene is TRBV5-4, the J gene TRBJ1-4; D is undetermined. This CDR3 comprises 13 residues. Between the trimmed V and J ends, which lost 2 bases and 4 bases, there was a span of 6 bases. The germline V gene has CDR1 SGHNT and CDR2 YYREEE (reference sequence).

The chain uses TRBV7-8 and TRBJ2-5; D is uncertain. The CDR3 length is 11 residues. Looked up from germline, CDR1 is SGHVS and CDR2 is FQNEAQ. V was trimmed by 5 bases and J by 1 base, leaving 2 bases between them. Here the CDR3 DNA reads TGTGCCAGCAGCCCCCAAGAGACCCAGTACTTC. Its protein is CASSPQETQYF.

The genes are TRBV2 and TRBJ2-1, with D perhaps being TRBD1 or TRBD2 (7 bases each). The germline gives CDR1 SNHLY, CDR2 FYNNEI. This CDR3 has 16 amino acids. Trimming removed 8 bases from V and 0 bases from J, with 17 bases in between. CDR3 coding DNA: TGTGCCAGCCTTCTAGAGCGGGACAGCTCCTACAATGAGCAGTTCTTC. This encodes CASLLERDSSYNEQFF.

Comment on this clone: The same CDR3 can be traced to other DNA sequences in this sample. The CDR3 DNA sequence: TGTGCCAGCAGTTTGGCTGGGACCACAGATACGCAGTATTTT. Translation: CASSLAGTTDTQYF. The chain joins TRBV28 to TRBJ2-3; D possibly matches TRBD1 or TRBD2 (5 bases each). Germline-derived CDR1 and CDR2 are MDHEN and SYDVKM. The CDR3 totals 14 residues. V was pared by 3 bases and J by 2 bases, with 9 bases between.

This chain links TRBV28 with TRBJ2-3; TRBD1 matches 7 bases. The V segment lost 5 bases and the J segment 0 bases; nucleotides outside the gene matches: 8. Germline V gene data show CDR1 as MDHEN and CDR2 as SYDVKM. This CDR3 comprises 16 residues. CDR3 DNA: TGTGCCAGCAGTCTGGAACAGGGGTATAGCACAGATACGCAGTATTTT. Translating it yields CASSLEQGYSTDTQYF.

This clone showed up just a few times. The rearrangement links TRBV18 to TRBJ1-3; D is uncertain. With 3 bases removed from V and 0 bases from J, the gap between germline ends came to 15 bases. The CDR3 totals 17 residues. Per germline, CDR1 KGHSH and CDR2 LQKENI. The CDR3 here is CASSPGDDGDSGNTIYF. The CDR3 DNA follows: TGTGCCAGCTCACCGGGAGACGACGGGGACTCTGGAAACACCATATATTTT.

The chain combines TRBV7-2 with TRBJ2-2; D unresolved. The germline CDR1 and CDR2 sequences are SGHTA and FQGNSA. This CDR3 is 17 amino acids long. Trimming removed 1 base at V and 0 bases at J, with 12 bases between. The CDR3 region has the DNA TGTGCCAGCAGCTTAGTAGGCGGCCGCTCGAACACCGGGGAGCTGTTTTTT. Its translation: CASSLVGGRSNTGELFF. Full variable domain (outside the CDR3, taken from reference TRBV7-2 and TRBJ2-2): GAGVSQSPSNKVTEKGKDVELRCDPISGHTALYWYRQSLGQGLEFLIYFQGNSAPDKSGLPSDRFSAERTGGSVSTLTIQRTQQEDSAVYLCASSLVGGRSNTGELFFGEGSRLTVL.

The rearrangement joins TRBV15 to TRBJ2-7; possible D gene TRBD1, 5 bases. CDR3 length: 14 residues. Trimming removed 1 base at V and 0 bases at J, with 7 bases between. From germline, CDR1 is LNHNV and CDR2 YYDKDF (reference sequence). The chain's CDR3 is CATSRGQGSYEQYF. In DNA, the CDR3 is TGTGCCACCAGCAGAGGGCAGGGCTCCTACGAGCAGTACTTC.

The chain recombines TRBV9 with TRBJ2-5; 11 nucleotides align to TRBD1. Trimming took 2 bases from V and 5 from J; bases not matched to a gene: 5. Per the germline V gene, CDR1 is SGDLS and CDR2 is YYNGEE. The CDR3 spans 15 residues. The CDR3 sequence: CASSVDRGRAETQYF. The DNA for the CDR3 is TGTGCCAGCAGCGTGGACAGGGGGCGCGCGGAGACCCAGTACTTC.

The chain is built from TRBV5-1 and TRBJ2-7, with unresolved D. This CDR3 is 13 amino acids long. V was pared by 0 bases and J by 1 base, with 5 bases between. Germline V lookup: CDR1 SGHRS, CDR2 YFSETQ. This CDR3 is CASSLAQSYEQYF. The CDR3 nucleotides are TGCGCCAGCAGCTTGGCCCAATCCTACGAGCAGTACTTC.

V is TRBV9 and J is TRBJ2-2; 8 bases map to TRBD2. The ends lost 3 bases at V and 1 base at J; junction bases unmatched: 2. CDR3 length equals 15 residues. Germline-derived CDR1 and CDR2 are SGDLS and YYNGEE. The CDR3 sequence: CASSGTSRNTGELFF. The CDR3, as DNA: TGTGCCAGCAGCGGGACTAGCCGGAACACCGGGGAGCTGTTTTTT. The full variable domain, its missing parts supplied by reference TRBV9 and TRBJ2-2, is DSGVTQTPKHLITATGQRVTLRCSPRSGDLSVYWYQQSLDQGLQFLIQYYNGEERAKGNILERFSAQQFPDLHSELNLSSLELGDSALYFCASSGTSRNTGELFFGEGSRLTVL.

V and J are TRBV24-1 and TRBJ2-5, with D perhaps given as TRBD1 or TRBD2 (6 bases each). Trimming shortened V by 4 bases and J by 5 bases, and 13 bases separated the two germline ends. Germline-derived CDR1 and CDR2 are KGHDR and SFDVKD. CDR3 size: 14 residues. The CDR3 coding sequence is TGTGCCACCAGTGAACCTACAGGGAGGGAGACCCAGTACTTC. Translation: CATSEPTGRETQYF.

This chain uses TRBV4-1 with TRBJ1-4; D is possibly TRBD1 (5 bases). The V end was cut by 1 base, the J end by 7 bases, with 19 bases between. CDR1 MGHRA and CDR2 YSYEKL come from the germline V gene. This CDR3 spans 17 amino acids. CDR3 protein: CASSQVQGRLRGEKLFF. The CDR3, as DNA: TGCGCCAGCAGCCAAGTTCAGGGACGGTTACGGGGTGAAAAACTGTTTTTT.

V is TRBV4-3 and J is TRBJ1-2; D is possibly TRBD1 (5 bases). Germline V lookup: CDR1 LGHNA, CDR2 YSLEER. V was shortened by 0 bases and J by 0 bases, with 11 bases between the two germline ends. CDR3 length: 16 amino acids. The CDR3 is CASSQDPGHTNYGYTF. The CDR3, as DNA: TGCGCCAGCAGCCAAGATCCGGGGCATACTAACTATGGCTACACCTTC.

This chain joins TRBV15 and TRBJ1-5; D is undetermined. With 1 base removed from V and 0 bases from J, the gap between germline ends came to 4 bases. The germline CDR1 and CDR2 sequences are LNHNV and YYDKDF (reference sequence). The CDR3 extends over 14 amino acids. The CDR3 region has the DNA TGTGCCACCAGCAGAGGAGTTAGCAATCAGCCCCAGCATTTT. Amino acids: CATSRGVSNQPQHF.

The genes are TRBV19 and TRBJ2-3; TRBD1 is a possible D gene (5 bases). Germline assignment: CDR1 LNHDA and CDR2 SQIVND (reference sequence). CDR3 length equals 14 residues. The V gene lost 1 base and the J gene lost 5 bases, with 10 bases spanning the gap. This CDR3 is CASSIVGVRDTQYF. The CDR3 region has the DNA TGTGCCAGTAGTATAGTAGGGGTCCGAGATACGCAGTATTTT.

The rearrangement joins TRBV19 to TRBJ2-7; the match to TRBD2 covers 13 bases. The CDR3 has 16 amino acids. From germline, CDR1 is LNHDA and CDR2 SQIVND (reference sequence). The trim removed 8 bases at V and 6 bases at J, leaving 13 bases unmatched. CDR3 DNA sequence: TGTGCCAGTTCGGGCCAGCCTGGGACTAGCGGGGTCGAGCAGTACTTC. The encoded protein is CASSGQPGTSGVEQYF.

The DNA of the CDR3 is TGTGCCAGCAGTGAACTAGCGGGAGAGGAGACCCAGTACTTC. Protein: CASSELAGEETQYF. The gene calls are TRBV2 and TRBJ2-5; 10 bases are shared with TRBD2. V was clipped by 2 bases and J by 5 bases; unmatched bases: 2. From germline, CDR1 is SNHLY and CDR2 FYNNEI. CDR3 size: 14 residues. Drawing the rest from reference TRBV2 and TRBJ2-5, the complete variable domain is EPEVTQTPSHQVTQMGQEVILRCVPISNHLYFYWYRQILGQKVEFLVSFYNNEISEKSEIFDDQFSVERPDGSNFTLKIRSTKLEDSAMYFCASSELAGEETQYFGPGTRLLVL.

This clone was observed a single time. The V and J genes are TRBV10-2 and TRBJ1-5; D gene unclear. This CDR3 is 12 amino acids long. The germline V and J ends were trimmed by 3 bases and 5 bases, with 5 bases remaining between them. CDR1 WSHSY and CDR2 SAAADI come from the germline V gene. In DNA form, the CDR3 reads TGCGCCAGCAGTGATTCGGATCAGCCCCAGCATTTT. It encodes CASSDSDQPQHF.

The chain is built from TRBV4-1 and TRBJ1-6; the match to TRBD1 covers 9 bases. CDR1 MGHRA and CDR2 YSYEKL come from the germline V gene. With V trimmed by 2 bases and J by 5 bases, 10 bases remained unmatched. The CDR3 sequence is 18 residues long. CDR3 region: CASSQQSPRTGDNSPLHF. The DNA for the CDR3 is TGCGCCAGCAGCCAACAGTCCCCCCGGACAGGGGATAATTCACCCCTCCACTTT.

The rearrangement joins TRBV27 to TRBJ1-1; tentatively, D is TRBD1 (5 bases). Germline V CDR1 and CDR2: MNHEY, SMNVEV (reference sequence). The germline V and J ends were trimmed by 6 bases and 2 bases, with 19 bases remaining between them. There are 16 residues in the CDR3. CDR3 DNA: TGTGCCAGCAGCCGTCGGCAGACAGTGCTTAACACTGAAGCTTTCTTT. Its protein product is CASSRRQTVLNTEAFF.

The J gene is TRBJ2-1, the V gene TRBV9; 7 bases match TRBD1. The CDR3 has 13 residues. V lost 2 bases to trimming and J lost 6 bases; unmatched junction nucleotides: 2. Germline CDR1 and CDR2: SGDLS and YYNGEE. The CDR3 DNA reads as TGTGCCAGCAGCGTGAACAGGGGCAATGAGCAGTTCTTC. This gives the protein CASSVNRGNEQFF.

This rearrangement joins TRBV5-1 to TRBJ2-5; tentatively, D is TRBD2 (5 bases). Germline CDR1 reads SGHRS; CDR2 reads YFSETQ. Deletions cut 6 bases from V and 0 bases from J, with 18 bases between. The CDR3 totals 16 residues. The CDR3 sequence: CASTPGWERYQETQYF. The CDR3 DNA is TGCGCCAGCACCCCGGGGTGGGAGAGGTACCAAGAGACCCAGTACTTC.

The rearrangement joins TRBV7-9 to TRBJ1-2, with 9 positions matching TRBD1. Germline V gene sequence: CDR1 SEHNR, CDR2 FQNEAQ (reference sequence). The length of the CDR3 is 14 residues. J was trimmed by 3 bases and V by 1 base; bases with no gene match: 0. CDR3 loop: CASSLGTGDYGYTF. CDR3 nucleotides: TGTGCCAGCAGCTTAGGGACAGGGGACTATGGCTACACCTTC.

The rearrangement uses TRBV6-5 and TRBJ2-3; 9 nucleotides match TRBD2. Germline CDR1 reads MNHEY; CDR2 reads SVGAGI. The CDR3 runs to 15 residues. The trim removed 2 bases at V and 7 bases at J, leaving 7 bases unmatched. The CDR3 is CASSYGAGGHYTQYF. DNA of the CDR3: TGTGCCAGCAGTTACGGCGCGGGGGGGCATTATACGCAGTATTTT.

This clone appeared a single time. The V call is TRBV11-2, the J call TRBJ2-4, with a tentative D call TRBD2 (5 bases). Trimming left V 1 base short and J 3 bases short, with 7 bases between. Looked up from germline, CDR1 is SGHAT and CDR2 is FQNNGV. This CDR3 is built from 14 residues. The CDR3 DNA follows: TGTGCCAGCAGCTTAGCGGGATTCAAAAACATTCAGTACTTC. Translating gives CASSLAGFKNIQYF.

The gene calls are TRBV6-1 and TRBJ2-5, with D perhaps TRBD2 (5 bases). The CDR3 totals 13 residues. V lost 2 bases to trimming and J lost 8 bases, with 12 bases between them. The germline V gene encodes CDR1 MNHNS and CDR2 SASEGT. CDR3 bases: TGTGCCAGCAGTGAACCTCAGGCGGGTACCCAGTACTTC. This codes for CASSEPQAGTQYF.